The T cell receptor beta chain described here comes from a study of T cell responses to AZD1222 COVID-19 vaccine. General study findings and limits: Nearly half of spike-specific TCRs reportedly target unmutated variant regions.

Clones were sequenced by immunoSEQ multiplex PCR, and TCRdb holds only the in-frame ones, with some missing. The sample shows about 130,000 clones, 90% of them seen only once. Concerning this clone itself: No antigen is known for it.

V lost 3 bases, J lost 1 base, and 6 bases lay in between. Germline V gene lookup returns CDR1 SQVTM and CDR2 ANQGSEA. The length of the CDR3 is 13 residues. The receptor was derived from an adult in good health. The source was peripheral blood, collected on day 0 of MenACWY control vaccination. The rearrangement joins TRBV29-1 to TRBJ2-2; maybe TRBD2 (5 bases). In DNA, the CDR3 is TGCAGCGTTGATGGAGGGAACACCGGGGAGCTGTTTTTT. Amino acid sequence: CSVDGGNTGELFF.